One and the same sample provided the 30 T cell receptor beta chains below, sequenced in a study of siplizumab effects on memory and regulatory T cells. Measured with immunoSEQ multiplex PCR; TCRdb has only the in-frame clones, and not every one. The table shows fewer than 120,000 clones, with roughly 90% occurring only once. Sequenced sample: CD4+ T cells sorted from blood. The source is a human donor in good health.

Turning to this clone: Other DNA sequences in the same sample also yield this CDR3. V usage is TRBV7-2 and J usage is TRBJ2-3, with TRBD2 matching over 7 bases. The V and J ends lost 7 bases and 1 base, in that order; junction bases with no gene match: 8. The V gene's germline CDR1 is SGHTA and CDR2 FQGNSA. The CDR3 contains 15 residues. CDR3 region: CASKRRLAGTDTQYF. CDR3 DNA sequence: TGTGCCAGCAAAAGAAGGCTAGCGGGCACAGATACGCAGTATTTT.

V usage is TRBV21-1 and J usage is TRBJ1-6; no DNA check was done on the table's D call, TRBD1. TRBV21-1 is a known pseudogene. The CDR3 has 18 residues. This CDR3 is CASPVDHRVESYNSPLHF. The CDR3 coding sequence is TGTGCCAGCCCAGTCGACCACAGGGTAGAATCCTATAATTCACCCCTCCACTTT.

The chain combines TRBV19 with TRBJ1-3; D is undetermined. V was trimmed by 5 bases and J by 3 bases, leaving 11 bases between them. Germline CDR1 is LNHDA and CDR2 is SQIVND (reference sequence). This CDR3 region has 14 residues. The CDR3 DNA reads TGTGCCAGTAGTGAGCCAGTGCGTGGAAACACCATATATTTT. Translation: CASSEPVRGNTIYF.

V and J are TRBV19 and TRBJ2-1, with 8 bases that match TRBD1. Germline values: CDR1 LNHDA, CDR2 SQIVND (reference sequence). V was clipped by 6 bases and J by 8 bases; unmatched bases: 15. This CDR3 contains 16 residues. In nucleotides, the CDR3 is TGTGCCAGTAGCAGGACAGGGAATAAGGGGTACCATGAGCAGTTCTTC. It translates to CASSRTGNKGYHEQFF.

The rearrangement joins TRBV7-9 to TRBJ1-6, with D possibly being TRBD1 (5 bases). Per germline, CDR1 SEHNR and CDR2 FQNEAQ (reference sequence). CDR3 length: 16 amino acids. V lost 5 bases to trimming and J lost 3 bases, with 14 bases between them. For the CDR3, the DNA is TGTGCCAGCAGCCCAGGCCAGGGCGGCTATAATTCACCCCTCCACTTT. It codes for CASSPGQGGYNSPLHF. The full variable domain, completed using reference TRBV7-9 and TRBJ1-6, is DTGVSQNPRHKITKRGQNVTFRCDPISEHNRLYWYRQTLGQGPEFLTYFQNEAQLEKSRLLSDRFSAERPKGSFSTLEIQRTEQGDSAMYLCASSPGQGGYNSPLHFGNGTRLTVT.

The chain has TRBV6-5 and TRBJ2-3; possible D gene TRBD2, 5 bases. CDR1 and CDR2 (germline): MNHEY, SVGAGI. This CDR3 comprises 15 residues. Between the trimmed V and J ends, which lost 1 base and 1 base, there was a span of 9 bases. CDR3 nucleotide sequence: TGTGCCAGCAGTTACTGGCTAGCCGGCACAGATACGCAGTATTTT. Translating gives CASSYWLAGTDTQYF.

The chain joins TRBV19 to TRBJ2-6, with 8 bases fitting TRBD1. Losses at the gene ends were 6 bases for V and 2 bases for J; bases not matched to a gene: 0. The CDR3 has 14 amino acids. From germline, CDR1 is LNHDA and CDR2 SQIVND (reference sequence). This CDR3 reads CASRDRAGANVLTF. The CDR3, as DNA: TGTGCCAGTAGGGACAGGGCTGGGGCCAACGTCCTGACTTTC.

The chain links TRBV27 to TRBJ1-3; no definite D call. Germline assignment: CDR1 MNHEY and CDR2 SMNVEV (reference sequence). The V gene lost 6 bases and the J gene lost 0 bases, with 18 bases spanning the gap. The CDR3 spans 17 residues. CDR3 in DNA: TGTGCCAGCAGCCCATACGTCGGCAGGAGCTCTGGAAACACCATATATTTT. This translates into CASSPYVGRSSGNTIYF.

This clone turned up a few times. This chain connects TRBV23-1 to TRBJ2-5; D could derive from TRBD1 or TRBD2 (6 bases each). TRBV23-1 is flagged as an ORF with uncertain function. This CDR3 is 16 amino acids long. The ends were cut back, 4 bases at V and 4 bases at J, with 19 bases in the middle. The CDR3 loop is CASSLVGRGPGETQYF. The CDR3 coding sequence is TGCGCCAGCAGTCTTGTCGGTCGGGGGCCAGGAGAGACCCAGTACTTC.

This clone was counted a single time. The chain couples TRBV2 to TRBJ1-2; TRBD1 matches 8 bases. Losses at the gene ends were 3 bases for V and 7 bases for J; bases not matched to a gene: 7. Looked up from germline, CDR1 is SNHLY and CDR2 is FYNNEI. CDR3 length: 14 residues. The CDR3 region has the DNA TGTGCCAGCAGTGAGGGGCAGGGGGCTCGTGGCTACACCTTC. This gives the protein CASSEGQGARGYTF.

As DNA, the CDR3 is TGTGCCAGCAGTAGACAGGAACTTAATTCACCCCTCCACTTT. This encodes CASSRQELNSPLHF. The chain uses TRBV2 and TRBJ1-6; a possible D gene is TRBD1 (6 bases). The CDR3 runs 14 residues. Germline lookup yields CDR1 SNHLY and CDR2 FYNNEI. V gave up 5 bases and J gave up 6 bases, with 11 bases separating them. The full variable domain, rest sourced from reference TRBV2 and TRBJ1-6, is EPEVTQTPSHQVTQMGQEVILRCVPISNHLYFYWYRQILGQKVEFLVSFYNNEISEKSEIFDDQFSVERPDGSNFTLKIRSTKLEDSAMYFCASSRQELNSPLHFGNGTRLTVT.

The V call is TRBV11-2, the J call TRBJ1-3; TRBD1 matches at 7 bases. The germline V gene encodes CDR1 SGHAT and CDR2 FQNNGV. This CDR3 has 15 residues. Trimming at V came to 0 bases and at J to 3 bases, leaving 2 bases not matched to a gene. The CDR3 loop reads CASSLDRTGGNTIYF. The DNA for the CDR3 is TGTGCCAGCAGCTTAGATCGGACAGGTGGAAACACCATATATTTT.

The chain uses TRBV6-5 and TRBJ1-2; D gene uncertain. V lost 9 bases and J lost 3, with 14 bases in between. Looked up from germline, CDR1 is MNHEY and CDR2 is SVGAGI. The CDR3 spans 13 residues. CDR3 region: CASSRETDYGYTF. CDR3 in DNA: TGTGCCAGTTCGAGGGAAACGGACTATGGCTACACCTTC.

The chain has TRBV4-1 and TRBJ1-2; TRBD1 matches 9 bases. The germline V gene has CDR1 MGHRA and CDR2 YSYEKL. The V segment lost 1 base and the J segment 0 bases; nucleotides outside the gene matches: 3. This CDR3 has 16 residues. The chain's CDR3 is CASSQGDRESNYGYTF. CDR3 DNA sequence: TGCGCCAGCAGCCAAGGGGACAGGGAGTCTAACTATGGCTACACCTTC.

The chain couples TRBV18 to TRBJ1-5; D is possibly TRBD1 (6 bases). Germline V lookup: CDR1 KGHSH, CDR2 LQKENI. V was trimmed by 3 bases and J by 3 bases, leaving 12 bases between them. This CDR3 comprises 15 residues. CDR3 sequence: CASSPSDSLNQPQHF. The CDR3 coding sequence is TGTGCCAGCTCACCCTCGGACAGTCTCAATCAGCCCCAGCATTTT.

This rearrangement joins TRBV9 to TRBJ2-3; no clear D gene. The CDR3 has 15 residues. CDR1 is SGDLS, CDR2 YYNGEE, per germline. V lost 0 bases to trimming and J lost 3 bases, with 11 bases between them. The CDR3 region has the DNA TGTGCCAGCAGCGTAGCGGGCCTTTTGACAGATACGCAGTATTTT. This gives the protein CASSVAGLLTDTQYF.

This sequence joins TRBV6-1 and TRBJ2-7; D could derive from TRBD1 or TRBD2 (5 bases each). CDR1 is MNHNS, CDR2 SASEGT, per germline. The germline V and J ends were trimmed by 6 bases and 6 bases, with 12 bases remaining between them. The CDR3 runs 12 residues. As DNA, the CDR3 is TGTGCCAGCAGGGGGGTGGAAGGCGAGCAGTACTTC. Protein sequence: CASRGVEGEQYF.

The V gene is TRBV2, the J gene TRBJ1-2, with no clear D. V lost 0 bases and J lost 4, with 12 bases in between. The germline V gene encodes CDR1 SNHLY and CDR2 FYNNEI. The CDR3 sequence is 15 residues long. The CDR3 protein is CASSEAGIRLYGYTF. The CDR3 nucleotides are TGTGCCAGCAGTGAAGCGGGGATCCGCCTCTATGGCTACACCTTC.

The genes are TRBV18 and TRBJ1-5; TRBD1 aligns across 8 bases. The CDR3 has 16 residues. The junction had 8 bases not matched to a gene; V was cut back by 3 bases and J by 4 bases. Per the germline V gene, CDR1 is KGHSH and CDR2 is LQKENI. CDR3: CASSPNKTGGNQPQHF. DNA for the CDR3: TGTGCCAGCTCACCGAATAAAACAGGGGGGAATCAGCCCCAGCATTTT.

This clone was found a few times. The chain uses TRBV5-8 and TRBJ2-4, with D perhaps matching TRBD2 (6 bases). The CDR3 runs 14 residues. Germline values: CDR1 SGHTS, CDR2 YDEGEE. CDR3 sequence: CAAGPYGLKNIQYF. CDR3 in DNA: TGTGCTGCGGGGCCCTACGGGCTCAAAAACATTCAGTACTTC. Combining the CDR3 with reference TRBV5-8 and TRBJ2-4 gives the whole variable domain EAGVTQSPTHLIKTRGQQATLRCSPISGHTSVYWYQQALGLGLQFLLWYDEGEERNRGNFPPRFSGRQFPNYSSELNVNALELEDSALYLCAAGPYGLKNIQYFGAGTRLSVL.

As DNA, the CDR3 is TGTGCCAGCAGCAAGAACACCGGGGAGCTGTTTTTT. Its protein is CASSKNTGELFF. The chain has TRBV7-9 and TRBJ2-2; the D is unclear. This CDR3 region has 12 residues. CDR1 is SEHNR, CDR2 FQNEAQ, per germline (reference sequence). The V and J ends lost 5 bases and 1 base respectively, with 2 bases between them. The variable domain in full, completed from reference TRBV7-9 and TRBJ2-2, reads DTGVSQNPRHKITKRGQNVTFRCDPISEHNRLYWYRQTLGQGPEFLTYFQNEAQLEKSRLLSDRFSAERPKGSFSTLEIQRTEQGDSAMYLCASSKNTGELFFGEGSRLTVL.

This clone was detected only a few times. The chain joins TRBV11-3 to TRBJ2-1, with 9 bases identical to TRBD1. The J segment lost 7 bases and the V segment lost 1 base, leaving 14 bases of the junction unmatched. The CDR3 is made up of 18 amino acids. In germline, CDR1 is SGHNT, CDR2 YENEEA. In nucleotides, the CDR3 is TGTGCCAGCAGCTTAGGGACAGGGGCAGGGGTTAAGGGTAATGAGCAGTTCTTC. It yields the protein CASSLGTGAGVKGNEQFF.

This chain uses TRBV5-6 with TRBJ2-5; a possible D gene is TRBD1 (6 bases). The CDR3 has 14 residues. Germline-derived CDR1 and CDR2 are SGHDT and YYEEEE. Trimming took off 0 bases at V and 5 bases at J, with 11 bases between the two ends. The CDR3 region is CASSLVQGRETQYF. The CDR3 DNA is TGTGCCAGCAGCTTGGTTCAGGGGCGGGAGACCCAGTACTTC.

V and J are TRBV19 and TRBJ1-2, with 11 bases aligning to TRBD1. The CDR3 runs 14 residues. The germline V gene has CDR1 LNHDA and CDR2 SQIVND (reference sequence). V trimming: 7 bases; J trimming: 7 bases; junction bases outside the gene matches: 8. Here the CDR3 reads CASTEDRGQGGYTF. CDR3 nucleotides: TGTGCCAGTACCGAGGACAGGGGGCAAGGTGGCTACACCTTC.

The V gene is TRBV2, the J gene TRBJ2-7; 9 nucleotides line up with TRBD2. Germline V gene data show CDR1 as SNHLY and CDR2 as FYNNEI. The CDR3 runs 14 residues. Trimming at V came to 8 bases and at J to 4 bases, leaving 9 bases not matched to a gene. The CDR3 nucleotides are TGTGCCAGCGGCACTAGCGGGTTATTATACGAGCAGTACTTC. Its protein product is CASGTSGLLYEQYF.

The J gene is TRBJ2-7, the V gene TRBV6-5; 7 nucleotides match TRBD1. The V gene end was trimmed by 3 bases and the J gene end by 0 bases; junction bases not matched to a gene: 2. There are 14 residues in the CDR3. Germline V gene sequence: CDR1 MNHEY, CDR2 SVGAGI. The CDR3 loop reads CASSYRDSSYEQYF. The CDR3 DNA follows: TGTGCCAGCAGTTATAGGGACAGCTCCTACGAGCAGTACTTC.

The CDR3, as DNA: TGTGCCAGCAGCCCCGAAGGCGTAACTAACTATGGCTACACCTTC. Its translation: CASSPEGVTNYGYTF. V usage is TRBV5-4 and J usage is TRBJ1-2; D call uncertain. V was shortened by 4 bases and J by 0 bases, with 13 bases between the two germline ends. The germline gives CDR1 SGHNT, CDR2 YYREEE (reference sequence). The CDR3 totals 15 residues. The full variable domain, its missing parts supplied by reference TRBV5-4 and TRBJ1-2, is ETGVTQSPTHLIKTRGQQVTLRCSSQSGHNTVSWYQQALGQGPQFIFQYYREEENGRGNFPPRFSGLQFPNYSSELNVNALELDDSALYLCASSPEGVTNYGYTFGSGTRLTVV.

The chain employs TRBV4-2 and TRBJ2-5; weak D call: TRBD1 (5 bases). Germline V gives CDR1 LGHNA, CDR2 YNFKEQ. V lost 0 bases and J 5 bases, leaving 16 bases between the germline ends. The CDR3 is 16 amino acids. The DNA for the CDR3 is TGTGCCAGCAGCCAAGATCGGCAGGGAATAGGGGAGACCCAGTACTTC. Translation: CASSQDRQGIGETQYF.

The chain employs TRBV4-1 and TRBJ2-1; 8 positions agree with TRBD2. The junction had 13 bases not matched to a gene; V was cut back by 5 bases and J by 4 bases. This CDR3 has 17 residues. Germline CDR1 MGHRA, CDR2 YSYEKL. The CDR3 is CASSSVGGARGYNEQFF. DNA of the CDR3: TGCGCCAGCAGCTCGGTCGGGGGGGCCCGTGGGTACAATGAGCAGTTCTTC.

This rearrangement joins TRBV9 to TRBJ2-3, with 8 bases that match TRBD2. The length of the CDR3 is 15 residues. The J segment lost 2 bases and the V segment lost 4 bases, leaving 6 bases of the junction unmatched. The germline V gene encodes CDR1 SGDLS and CDR2 YYNGEE. The CDR3 reads CASSPGGPLTDTQYF. CDR3 nucleotides: TGTGCCAGCAGCCCGGGGGGGCCTCTCACAGATACGCAGTATTTT.